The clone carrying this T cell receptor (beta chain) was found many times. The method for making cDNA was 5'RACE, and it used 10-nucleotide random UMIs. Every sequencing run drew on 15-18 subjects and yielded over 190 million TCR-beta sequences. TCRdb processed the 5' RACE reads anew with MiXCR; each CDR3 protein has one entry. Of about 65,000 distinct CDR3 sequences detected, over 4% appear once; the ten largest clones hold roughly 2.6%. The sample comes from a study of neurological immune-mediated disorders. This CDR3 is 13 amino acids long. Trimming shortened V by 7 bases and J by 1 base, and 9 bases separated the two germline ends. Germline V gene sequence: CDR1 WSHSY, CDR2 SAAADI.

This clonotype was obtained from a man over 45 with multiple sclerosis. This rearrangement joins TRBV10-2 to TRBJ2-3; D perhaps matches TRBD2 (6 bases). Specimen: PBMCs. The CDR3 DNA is TGCGCCAGCACTTGGGAGGGCACAGATACGCAGTATTTT. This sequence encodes CASTWEGTDTQYF.